Listed below are T cell receptor beta chains from one sample, sequenced in a study of blood T cell repertoires in COVID-19. Method: immunoSEQ multiplex PCR; TCRdb's copy keeps in-frame clones and lacks some. The table shows fewer than 250,000 clones, with 84% occurring only once. Sequences were obtained from PBMCs or T cells enriched from blood (not recorded which). These receptor sequences come from a woman aged 25 to 39 who had recovered from COVID-19. Each CDR3 is given with its conserved first and last residue. A D gene is named only where the DNA matches it firmly. Clone size is not always given. Where it is, it says once, few, many or a class for expanded clones.

d_call	v_call	clone_size	j_call	cdr3_aa	cdr3_nt
TRBD2	TRBV27	once	TRBJ2-7	CASSPGLGVDEQYF	TGTGCCAGCAGTCCGGGACTAGGAGTCGACGAGCAGTACTTC
-	TRBV5-1	-	TRBJ2-3	CASSPITGTDTQYF	TGCGCCAGCAGTCCTATTACAGGGACAGATACGCAGTATTTT
TRBD2	TRBV4-1	-	TRBJ2-1	CASSVGGRGSYNEQFF	TGCGCCAGCTCGGTCGGCGGGAGGGGATCCTACAATGAGCAGTTCTTC
-	TRBV28	-	TRBJ1-5	CASSFQIRGPQHF	TGTGCCAGCAGTTTCCAGATACGTGGGCCCCAGCATTTT
TRBD1	TRBV11-1	few	TRBJ2-1	CASSPSWTGDNEQFF	TGTGCCAGCAGCCCTTCTTGGACAGGGGACAATGAGCAGTTCTTC
-	TRBV10-3	once	TRBJ1-1	CAINAGGDTEAFF	TGTGCCATCAACGCCGGGGGGGACACTGAAGCTTTCTTT
-	TRBV12-3/TRBV12-4	-	TRBJ2-5	CASSQKETQYF	TGTGCCAGCAGTCAGAAAGAGACCCAGTACTTC
-	TRBV29-1	-	TRBJ2-5	CSVDPHHRPGETQYF	TGCAGCGTTGATCCTCATCATCGGCCGGGGGAGACCCAGTACTTC
-	TRBV5-8	-	TRBJ1-3	CASSLSAAGGNTIYF	TGTGCCAGCAGCTTGAGTGCGGCAGGGGGAAACACCATATATTTT
-	TRBV18	-	TRBJ1-2	CASSPGEYGYTF	TGTGCCAGCTCACCAGGAGAGTATGGCTACACCTTC
-	TRBV14	-	TRBJ2-5	CASSQPLGYQETQYF	TGTGCCAGCAGCCAACCTCTGGGCTACCAAGAGACCCAGTACTTC
-	TRBV30	-	TRBJ1-1	CAWQQGEAFF	TGTGCCTGGCAACAGGGTGAAGCTTTCTTT
TRBD1	TRBV6-5	-	TRBJ2-2	CATRTGGSAGELFF	TGTGCCACCCGAACAGGGGGCTCGGCCGGGGAGCTGTTTTTT
-	TRBV2	once	TRBJ1-2	CASSEHFVAEIYGYTF	TGTGCCAGCAGTGAGCATTTTGTGGCAGAAATCTATGGCTACACCTTC
TRBD1	TRBV28	once	TRBJ1-2	CASSTQGAGGYTF	TGTGCCAGCAGCACACAGGGGGCAGGTGGCTACACCTTC
TRBD1	TRBV27	-	TRBJ1-2	CASSFGQGYGYTF	TGTGCCAGCAGTTTTGGACAGGGGTATGGCTACACCTTC
TRBD2	TRBV4-1	-	TRBJ2-1	CASSPGLAGTGEQFF	TGCGCCAGCAGCCCGGGACTAGCGGGGACAGGGGAGCAGTTCTTC
TRBD2	TRBV7-2	few	TRBJ2-5	CASSSASGGGQETQYF	TGTGCCAGCAGCTCCGCTAGCGGGGGGGGACAAGAGACCCAGTACTTC
-	TRBV9	-	TRBJ2-3	CASSVIFGGLGADTQYF	TGTGCCAGCAGCGTAATCTTTGGGGGCCTCGGGGCAGATACGCAGTATTTT
-	TRBV14	once	TRBJ2-5	CASGASQETQYF	TGTGCCAGTGGAGCCTCCCAAGAGACCCAGTACTTC
-	TRBV9	-	TRBJ1-6	CASSVGQNNSPLHF	TGTGCCAGCAGCGTAGGACAGAATAATTCACCCCTCCACTTT
-	TRBV7-8	-	TRBJ1-2	CASSLGGGGYTF	TGTGCCAGCAGCTTAGGGGGGGGTGGCTACACCTTC
TRBD2	TRBV24-1	few	TRBJ2-1	CATSDPSGLAGGPGYNEQFF	TGTGCCACCAGTGATCCCTCGGGACTAGCGGGAGGGCCGGGATACAATGAGCAGTTCTTC
-	TRBV5-5	-	TRBJ2-7	CASSFSPYYEQYF	TGTGCCAGCAGTTTTTCCCCTTACTACGAGCAGTACTTC
-	TRBV24-1	-	TRBJ2-2	CATSFRVAGELFF	TGTGCCACCTCTTTCAGGGTGGCCGGGGAGCTGTTTTTT
TRBD1	TRBV2	few	TRBJ2-7	CASSIGGAGRDSEQYF	TGTGCCAGCAGTATAGGGGGCGCTGGACGGGATTCCGAGCAGTACTTC
-	TRBV28	-	TRBJ2-5	CASNGQLGTQYF	TGTGCCAGCAATGGACAATTGGGGACCCAGTACTTC
TRBD2	TRBV19	-	TRBJ2-1	CASRGLAVNEQFF	TGTGCCAGTAGAGGACTAGCGGTCAATGAGCAGTTCTTC
-	TRBV19	few	TRBJ1-1	CASSIRGSDTEAFF	TGTGCCAGTAGTATAAGAGGGTCCGACACTGAAGCTTTCTTT
-	TRBV11-2	-	TRBJ2-3	CASSLTRRTDTQYF	TGTGCCAGCAGCTTAACCAGGCGCACAGATACGCAGTATTTT
TRBD1	TRBV5-8	-	TRBJ1-3	CASSRYVAGGSGNTIYF	TGTGCCAGCAGCCGATACGTTGCAGGGGGCTCTGGAAACACCATATATTTT
-	TRBV6-2/TRBV6-3	-	TRBJ1-4	CASSRPQGGGEKLFF	TGTGCCAGCAGTAGACCGCAGGGTGGCGGTGAAAAACTGTTTTTT
TRBD1	TRBV16	few	TRBJ1-3	CASRRDRQPIGNTIYF	TGTGCCAGCCGCCGGGACAGGCAACCTATAGGAAACACCATATATTTT
-	TRBV7-2	-	TRBJ2-5	CASSLRAGSGETQYF	TGTGCCAGCAGCTTAAGGGCGGGGAGTGGGGAGACCCAGTACTTC
TRBD2	TRBV20-1	few	TRBJ2-5	CSASPTSGGEETQYF	TGCAGTGCTAGTCCGACTAGCGGGGGAGAAGAGACCCAGTACTTC
TRBD2	TRBV18	-	TRBJ2-1	CASSPDTGTTYNEQFF	TGTGCCAGCTCACCTGACACCGGGACTACTTACAATGAGCAGTTCTTC
TRBD2	TRBV2	-	TRBJ2-2	CASDRGGVFETGELFF	TGTGCCAGCGATCGCGGGGGGGTATTTGAGACCGGGGAGCTGTTTTTT
TRBD2	TRBV10-3	-	TRBJ2-7	CAISESSSGSHEQYF	TGTGCCATCAGTGAGTCCTCTAGCGGGAGCCACGAGCAGTACTTC
-	TRBV28	-	TRBJ1-6	CASSFRAAGNSPLHF	TGTGCCAGCAGTTTCAGGGCGGCTGGGAATTCACCCCTCCACTTT
TRBD1	TRBV28	-	TRBJ1-2	CASSFGRGVFYGYTF	TGTGCCAGCAGTTTTGGCAGGGGGGTTTTCTATGGCTACACCTTC
-	TRBV2	once	TRBJ1-2	CASRPAAANYGYTF	TGTGCCAGCAGGCCCGCGGCGGCTAACTATGGCTACACCTTC
TRBD1	TRBV24-1	-	TRBJ1-2	CATSDFSGTGTSGYTF	TGTGCCACCAGTGATTTTAGCGGGACAGGGACGAGTGGCTACACCTTC
-	TRBV6-4	-	TRBJ2-2	CASSGQNTGELFF	TGTGCCAGCAGTGGTCAGAACACCGGGGAGCTGTTTTTT
-	TRBV12-2	-	TRBJ1-2	CASRLSRDSPLIRYGYTF	TGTGCAAGTCGCTTATCCCGGGACAGCCCTTTAATTCGCTATGGCTACACCTTC